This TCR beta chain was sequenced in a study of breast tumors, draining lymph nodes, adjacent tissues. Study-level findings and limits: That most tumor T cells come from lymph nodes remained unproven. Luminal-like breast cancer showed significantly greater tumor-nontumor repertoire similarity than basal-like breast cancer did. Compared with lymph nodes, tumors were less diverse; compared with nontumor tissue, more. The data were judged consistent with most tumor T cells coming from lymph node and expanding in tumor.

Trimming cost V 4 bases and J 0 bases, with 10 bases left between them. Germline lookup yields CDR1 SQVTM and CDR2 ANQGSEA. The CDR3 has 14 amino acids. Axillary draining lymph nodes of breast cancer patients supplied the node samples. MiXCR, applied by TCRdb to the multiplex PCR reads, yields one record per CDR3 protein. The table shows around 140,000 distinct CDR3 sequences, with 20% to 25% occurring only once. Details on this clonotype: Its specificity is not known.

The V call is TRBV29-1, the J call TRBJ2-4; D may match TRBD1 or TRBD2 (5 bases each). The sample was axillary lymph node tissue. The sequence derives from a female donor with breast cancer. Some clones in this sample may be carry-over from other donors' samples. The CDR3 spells CSVGDPLAKNIQYF. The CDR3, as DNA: TGCAGCGTTGGGGACCCTCTAGCCAAAAACATTCAGTACTTC.